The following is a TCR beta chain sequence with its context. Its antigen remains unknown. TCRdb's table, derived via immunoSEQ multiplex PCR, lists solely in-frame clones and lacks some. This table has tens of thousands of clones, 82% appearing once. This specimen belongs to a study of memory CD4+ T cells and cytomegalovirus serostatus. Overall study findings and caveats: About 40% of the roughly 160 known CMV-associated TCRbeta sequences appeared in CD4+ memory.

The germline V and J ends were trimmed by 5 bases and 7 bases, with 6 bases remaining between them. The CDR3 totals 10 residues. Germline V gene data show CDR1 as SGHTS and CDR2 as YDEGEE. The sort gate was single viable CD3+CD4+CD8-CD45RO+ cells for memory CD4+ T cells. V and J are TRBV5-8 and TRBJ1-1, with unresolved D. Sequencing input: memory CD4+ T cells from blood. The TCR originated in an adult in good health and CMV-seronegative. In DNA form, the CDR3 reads TGTGCCAGCAGGGCCTTTGAAGCTTTCTTT. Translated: CASRAFEAFF.